Presented here are 20 T cell receptor beta chains from one specimen sequenced in a study of blood T cell repertoires in COVID-19. TCRdb's table, derived via immunoSEQ multiplex PCR, lists solely in-frame clones and lacks some. The table includes 300,000 to 350,000 clones, 90% detected once. Input material: peripheral blood. Receptor source: a woman aged 40 to 50 with COVID-19, enrolled during active disease.

The gene calls are TRBV9 and TRBJ2-5, with a possible D match to TRBD1 (6 bases). The CDR3 has 15 residues. In germline, CDR1 is SGDLS, CDR2 YYNGEE. Trimming took off 4 bases at V and 1 base at J, with 14 bases between the two ends. In nucleotides, the CDR3 is TGTGCCAGCAGCATCATAGGGGGTTCCCAAGAGACCCAGTACTTC. It codes for CASSIIGGSQETQYF. The complete variable domain, with remaining parts taken from reference TRBV9 and TRBJ2-5, reads DSGVTQTPKHLITATGQRVTLRCSPRSGDLSVYWYQQSLDQGLQFLIQYYNGEERAKGNILERFSAQQFPDLHSELNLSSLELGDSALYFCASSIIGGSQETQYFGPGTRLLVL.

This sequence joins TRBV28 and TRBJ1-3; 9 bases line up with TRBD1. J was trimmed by 2 bases and V by 5 bases; bases with no gene match: 10. The CDR3 loop spans 17 amino acids. CDR1 and CDR2 (germline): MDHEN, SYDVKM. The CDR3 sequence: CASSLQGATRTGNTIYF. The CDR3 region has the DNA TGTGCCAGCAGTCTACAGGGGGCTACTCGAACTGGAAACACCATATATTTT.

This clone has a handful of counts. DNA for the CDR3: TGCGCCAGCAGCCTGAGACCCACAGAACCACCCCTCCACTTT. This translates into CASSLRPTEPPLHF. The chain recombines TRBV5-1 with TRBJ1-6; D call uncertain. Germline CDR1 and CDR2: SGHRS and YFSETQ. CDR3 length equals 14 residues. Trimming took off 4 bases at V and 11 bases at J, with 16 bases between the two ends.

CDR3 residues: CASSVGSSYEQYF. The CDR3 nucleotides are TGTGCCAGCAGCGTTGGTAGCTCCTACGAGCAGTACTTC. The chain combines TRBV6-5 with TRBJ2-7; no clear D. Trimming took 6 bases from V and 0 from J, leaving 9 bases between them. CDR1 and CDR2 (germline): MNHEY, SVGAGI. This CDR3 has 13 residues.

The V and J genes are TRBV23-1 and TRBJ1-1; D is uncertain. TRBV23-1 is annotated as an ORF whose role is uncertain. The V end was cut by 2 bases, the J end by 2 bases, with 27 bases between. The length of the CDR3 is 20 residues. The CDR3 is CASSQGWAPVARSLNTEAFF. CDR3 nucleotide sequence: TGCGCCAGCAGTCAAGGGTGGGCCCCCGTTGCTCGAAGCCTTAACACTGAAGCTTTCTTT.

The rearrangement links TRBV4-3 to TRBJ2-2; TRBD2 agrees at 9 bases. Unmatched junction bases numbered 5, after V lost 0 bases and J lost 0 bases. The CDR3 spans 18 residues. Germline-derived CDR1 and CDR2 are LGHNA and YSLEER. The CDR3 nucleotides read TGCGCCAGCAGCCAAGAAGTGCGGGGGGGTTCGAACACCGGGGAGCTGTTTTTT. Translated, it gives CASSQEVRGGSNTGELFF.

The chain employs TRBV19 and TRBJ1-4; D is ambiguous. Trimming cost V 3 bases and J 7 bases, with 12 bases left between them. The CDR3 consists of 14 residues. Per germline, CDR1 LNHDA and CDR2 SQIVND (reference sequence). In DNA, the CDR3 is TGTGCCAGTAGTATGACGCCAAGGAGTGAAAAACTGTTTTTT. This gives the protein CASSMTPRSEKLFF. Full variable domain (remainder filled in from reference TRBV19 and TRBJ1-4): DGGITQSPKYLFRKEGQNVTLSCEQNLNHDAMYWYRQDPGQGLRLIYYSQIVNDFQKGDIAEGYSVSREKKESFPLTVTSAQKNPTAFYLCASSMTPRSEKLFFGSGTQLSVL.

This sequence joins TRBV6-5 and TRBJ2-7, with 9 bases matching TRBD1. V shed 6 bases and J 7 bases; nucleotides not matched to a gene: 13. The CDR3 runs 15 residues. CDR1 and CDR2 (germline): MNHEY, SVGAGI. The CDR3 DNA is TGTGCCAGCAGACATACAGGGGGCGTTACGTTAGAGCAGTACTTC. Its protein product is CASRHTGGVTLEQYF.

The chain is built from TRBV6-5 and TRBJ1-5; D gene ambiguous. From germline, CDR1 is MNHEY and CDR2 SVGAGI. V was trimmed by 8 bases and J by 9 bases, leaving 11 bases between them. The CDR3 extends over 11 amino acids. CDR3 bases: TGTGCCAGCGGAGAGATGGGGCCCCAGCATTTT. This gives the protein CASGEMGPQHF.

The CDR3 DNA is TGTGCCAGCAGCCCCCGGGGGGCAGAGAACACTGAAGCTTTCTTT. It yields the protein CASSPRGAENTEAFF. This chain connects TRBV6-5 to TRBJ1-1, with D possibly matching TRBD1 (6 bases). Per the germline V gene, CDR1 is MNHEY and CDR2 is SVGAGI. Trimming removed 6 bases at V and 1 base at J, with 15 bases between. The CDR3 is 15 amino acids.

V usage is TRBV23-1 and J usage is TRBJ1-1, with D unclear. TRBV23-1 is annotated as an ORF whose role is uncertain. The CDR3 is 17 residues long. V lost 3 bases and J 2 bases, leaving 19 bases between the germline ends. Written as DNA, the CDR3 is TGCGCCAGCAGTCACCCGGCCCCCGGGTCTCCCAACACTGAAGCTTTCTTT. Protein: CASSHPAPGSPNTEAFF.

This chain connects TRBV27 to TRBJ1-1, with D unresolved. This CDR3 has 13 residues. Trimming left V 2 bases short and J 11 bases short, with 15 bases between. Germline assignment: CDR1 MNHEY and CDR2 SMNVEV (reference sequence). CDR3 DNA sequence: TGTGCCAGCAGTTTAAAGGTAACTCGAGGGGCTTTCTTT. The encoded protein is CASSLKVTRGAFF.

This rearrangement joins TRBV2 to TRBJ2-7; 12 bases align to TRBD1. The trim removed 3 bases at V and 3 bases at J, leaving 3 bases unmatched. The CDR3 is 15 residues long. Germline V gene data show CDR1 as SNHLY and CDR2 as FYNNEI. This CDR3 reads CASSEGQGAYYEQYF. For the CDR3, the DNA is TGTGCCAGCAGTGAGGGACAGGGGGCTTACTACGAGCAGTACTTC.

The chain couples TRBV5-6 to TRBJ2-1, with 12 bases aligning to TRBD2. J gave up 5 bases and V 7 bases, and 10 bases lay outside the gene matches. Germline V gene data show CDR1 as SGHDT and CDR2 as YYEEEE. There are 16 residues in the CDR3. Written as DNA, the CDR3 is TGTGCCAGCGACTCAACTACTAGCGGGGGGCACAATGAGCAGTTCTTC. Translating gives CASDSTTSGGHNEQFF.

This rearrangement joins TRBV7-8 to TRBJ2-2; a weak D match, TRBD2 (5 bases). CDR3 length equals 15 residues. Germline-derived CDR1 and CDR2 are SGHVS and FQNEAQ. Trimming shortened V by 4 bases and J by 6 bases, and 15 bases separated the two germline ends. The CDR3 DNA follows: TGTGCCAGCAGCTCGCGGGCAGGAAGCGCCGGGGAGCTGTTTTTT. Protein product: CASSSRAGSAGELFF.

The chain combines TRBV5-1 with TRBJ2-1, with 8 bases fitting TRBD1. The ends lost 2 bases at V and 4 bases at J; junction bases unmatched: 11. Germline CDR1 and CDR2: SGHRS and YFSETQ. There are 17 residues in the CDR3. CDR3 bases: TGCGCCAGCAGCTTCCTGAGACAGGGGAAAAGTTACAATGAGCAGTTCTTC. Amino acids: CASSFLRQGKSYNEQFF.

V is TRBV9 and J is TRBJ2-3, with a tentative D call TRBD2 (5 bases). The CDR3 is 13 amino acids. CDR1 is SGDLS and CDR2 is YYNGEE in the germline V gene. V shed 4 bases and J shed 4 bases, with 10 bases lying between them. The CDR3 DNA sequence: TGTGCCAGCAGCATAAATAGCGCAGATACGCAGTATTTT. Translated: CASSINSADTQYF.

This sequence joins TRBV28 and TRBJ2-2, with a possible D match to TRBD1 (5 bases). V was clipped by 3 bases and J by 6 bases, with 11 bases between them. This CDR3 contains 14 residues. Looked up from germline, CDR1 is MDHEN and CDR2 is SYDVKM. In DNA, the CDR3 is TGTGCCAGCAGTTTGGCAGGGTTGGCCGGGGAGCTGTTTTTT. Residues: CASSLAGLAGELFF.

J is TRBJ1-2 and V is TRBV30; TRBD1 might be the D (6 bases). Germline V gives CDR1 GTSNPN, CDR2 SVGIG (reference sequence). V was cut by 2 bases and J by 5 bases, with 21 bases left in between. The CDR3 loop spans 16 amino acids. CDR3 bases: TGTGCCTGGAGTCTCCTCCCGGGACACGATTTTTATGGCTACACCTTC. The encoded protein is CAWSLLPGHDFYGYTF.

The chain is built from TRBV5-4 and TRBJ2-5, with D possibly matching TRBD1 (5 bases). Germline assignment: CDR1 SGHNT and CDR2 YYREEE (reference sequence). This CDR3 has 15 amino acids. V lost 1 base and J 3 bases, leaving 13 bases between the germline ends. CDR3 in amino acids: CASSLRTQAKETQYF. CDR3 coding DNA: TGTGCCAGCAGCTTGAGGACACAGGCCAAAGAGACCCAGTACTTC. The full variable domain, in which reference TRBV5-4 and TRBJ2-5 provide the parts outside the CDR3, is ETGVTQSPTHLIKTRGQQVTLRCSSQSGHNTVSWYQQALGQGPQFIFQYYREEENGRGNFPPRFSGLQFPNYSSELNVNALELDDSALYLCASSLRTQAKETQYFGPGTRLLVL.